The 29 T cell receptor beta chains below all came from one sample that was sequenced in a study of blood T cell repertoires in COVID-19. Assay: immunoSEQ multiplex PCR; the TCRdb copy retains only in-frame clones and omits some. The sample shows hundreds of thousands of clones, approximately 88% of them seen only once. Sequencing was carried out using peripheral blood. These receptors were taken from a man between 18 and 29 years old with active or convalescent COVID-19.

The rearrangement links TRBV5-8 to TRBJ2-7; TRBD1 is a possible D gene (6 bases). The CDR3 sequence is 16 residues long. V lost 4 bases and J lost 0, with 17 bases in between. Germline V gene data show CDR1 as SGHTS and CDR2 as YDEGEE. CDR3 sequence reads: CASSPTIGQSSYEQYF. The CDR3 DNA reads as TGTGCCAGCAGCCCGACAATCGGACAGAGCTCCTACGAGCAGTACTTC. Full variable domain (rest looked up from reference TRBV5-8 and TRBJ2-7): EAGVTQSPTHLIKTRGQQATLRCSPISGHTSVYWYQQALGLGLQFLLWYDEGEERNRGNFPPRFSGRQFPNYSSELNVNALELEDSALYLCASSPTIGQSSYEQYFGPGTRLTVT.

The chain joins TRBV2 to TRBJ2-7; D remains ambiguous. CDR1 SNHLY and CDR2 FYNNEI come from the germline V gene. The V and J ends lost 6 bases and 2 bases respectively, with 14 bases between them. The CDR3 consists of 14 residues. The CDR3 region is CASRWPKTPYEQYF. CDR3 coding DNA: TGTGCCAGCAGGTGGCCCAAAACCCCCTACGAGCAGTACTTC.

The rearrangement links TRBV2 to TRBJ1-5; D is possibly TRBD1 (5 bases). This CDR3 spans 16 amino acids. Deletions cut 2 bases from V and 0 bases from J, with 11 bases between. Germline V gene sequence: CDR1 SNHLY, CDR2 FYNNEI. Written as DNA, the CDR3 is TGTGCCAGCAGTGAAAAGGGGCCAGGTAGCAATCAGCCCCAGCATTTT. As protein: CASSEKGPGSNQPQHF.

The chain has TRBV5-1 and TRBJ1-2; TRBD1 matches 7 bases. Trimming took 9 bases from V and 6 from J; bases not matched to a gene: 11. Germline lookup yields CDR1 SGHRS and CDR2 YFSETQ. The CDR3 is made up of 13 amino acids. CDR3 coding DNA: TGCGCCATCTCTCAGGGGGTCGGAGATGGCTACACCTTC. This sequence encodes CAISQGVGDGYTF.

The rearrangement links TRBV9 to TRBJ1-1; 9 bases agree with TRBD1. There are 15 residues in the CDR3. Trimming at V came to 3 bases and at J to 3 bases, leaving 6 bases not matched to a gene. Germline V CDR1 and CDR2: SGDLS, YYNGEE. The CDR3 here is CASSAGQGRDTEAFF. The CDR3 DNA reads TGTGCCAGCAGCGCGGGACAGGGTAGGGACACTGAAGCTTTCTTT.

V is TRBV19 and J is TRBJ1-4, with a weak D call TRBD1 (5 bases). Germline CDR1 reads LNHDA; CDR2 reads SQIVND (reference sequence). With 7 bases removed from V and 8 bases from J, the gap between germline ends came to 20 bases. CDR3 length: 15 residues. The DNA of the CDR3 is TGTGCCAGTACCCCATTCGTTGGGGGGAGGGAAAAACTGTTTTTT. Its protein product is CASTPFVGGREKLFF.

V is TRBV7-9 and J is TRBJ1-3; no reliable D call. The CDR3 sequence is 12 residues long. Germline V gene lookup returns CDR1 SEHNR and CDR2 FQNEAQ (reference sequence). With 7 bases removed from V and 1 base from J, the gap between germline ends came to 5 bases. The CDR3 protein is CASTPSGNTIYF. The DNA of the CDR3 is TGTGCCAGCACTCCGTCTGGAAACACCATATATTTT.

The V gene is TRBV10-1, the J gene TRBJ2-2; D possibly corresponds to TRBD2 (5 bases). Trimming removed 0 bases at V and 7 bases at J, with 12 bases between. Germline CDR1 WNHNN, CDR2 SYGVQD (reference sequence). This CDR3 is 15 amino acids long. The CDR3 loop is CASSESRGLRGELFF. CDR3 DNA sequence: TGCGCCAGCAGTGAGTCGCGAGGGTTGCGCGGGGAGCTGTTTTTT.

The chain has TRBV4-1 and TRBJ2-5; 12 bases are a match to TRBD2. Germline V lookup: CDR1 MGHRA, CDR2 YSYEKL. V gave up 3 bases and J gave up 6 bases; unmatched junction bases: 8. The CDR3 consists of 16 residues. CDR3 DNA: TGCGCCAGCAGCCAGCCACTAGCGGGGGGCGACAAGACCCAGTACTTC. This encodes CASSQPLAGGDKTQYF.

This CDR3 reads CASSLGTSQETQYF. The DNA of the CDR3 is TGTGCCAGCAGCTTGGGGACTTCACAAGAGACCCAGTACTTC. The chain links TRBV7-6 to TRBJ2-5, with D possibly matching TRBD2 (6 bases). This CDR3 contains 14 residues. Germline CDR1 is SGHVS and CDR2 is FNYEAQ. V lost 3 bases, J lost 2 bases, and 10 bases lay in between. Full variable domain (remainder filled in from reference TRBV7-6 and TRBJ2-5): GAGVSQSPRYKVTKRGQDVALRCDPISGHVSLYWYRQALGQGPEFLTYFNYEAQQDKSGLPNDRFSAERPEGSISTLTIQRTEQRDSAMYRCASSLGTSQETQYFGPGTRLLVL.

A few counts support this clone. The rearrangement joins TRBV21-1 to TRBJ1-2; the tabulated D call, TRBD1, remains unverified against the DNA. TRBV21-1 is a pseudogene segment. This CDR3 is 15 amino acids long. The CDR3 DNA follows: TGTGCCAGCAGCAAAGACCAGGGGGCGGTTTACGGCTACACCTTC. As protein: CASSKDQGAVYGYTF.

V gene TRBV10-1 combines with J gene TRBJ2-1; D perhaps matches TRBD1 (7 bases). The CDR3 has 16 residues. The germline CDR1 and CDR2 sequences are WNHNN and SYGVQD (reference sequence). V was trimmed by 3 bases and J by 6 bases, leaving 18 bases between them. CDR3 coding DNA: TGCGCCAGCAGTGACCCTGGAGCAGGGGGGTCCAATGAGCAGTTCTTC. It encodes CASSDPGAGGSNEQFF.

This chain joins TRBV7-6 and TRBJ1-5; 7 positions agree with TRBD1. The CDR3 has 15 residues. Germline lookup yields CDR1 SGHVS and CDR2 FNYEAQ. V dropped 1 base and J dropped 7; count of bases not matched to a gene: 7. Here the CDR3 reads CASSLGGGERQPQHF. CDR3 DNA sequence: TGTGCCAGCAGCTTAGGAGGGGGCGAGCGACAGCCCCAGCATTTT.

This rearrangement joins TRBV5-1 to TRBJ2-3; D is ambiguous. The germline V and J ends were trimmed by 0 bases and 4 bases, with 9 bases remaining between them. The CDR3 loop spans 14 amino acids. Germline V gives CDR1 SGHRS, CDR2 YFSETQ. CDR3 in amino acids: CASSLEIRADTQYF. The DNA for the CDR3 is TGCGCCAGCAGCTTGGAAATCCGGGCAGATACGCAGTATTTT.

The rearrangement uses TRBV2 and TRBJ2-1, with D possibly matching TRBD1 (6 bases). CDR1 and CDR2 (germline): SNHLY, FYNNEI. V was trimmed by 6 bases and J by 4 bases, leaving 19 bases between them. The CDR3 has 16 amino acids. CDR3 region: CASSPGRAGVYNEQFF. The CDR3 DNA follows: TGTGCCAGCAGCCCCGGGCGGGCAGGGGTGTACAATGAGCAGTTCTTC.

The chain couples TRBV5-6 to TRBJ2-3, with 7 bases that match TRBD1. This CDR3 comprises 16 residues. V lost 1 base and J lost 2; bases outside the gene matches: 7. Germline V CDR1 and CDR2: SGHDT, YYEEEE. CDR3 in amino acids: CASSLTGEISTDTQYF. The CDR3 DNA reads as TGTGCCAGCAGCTTGACAGGGGAAATCTCCACAGATACGCAGTATTTT.

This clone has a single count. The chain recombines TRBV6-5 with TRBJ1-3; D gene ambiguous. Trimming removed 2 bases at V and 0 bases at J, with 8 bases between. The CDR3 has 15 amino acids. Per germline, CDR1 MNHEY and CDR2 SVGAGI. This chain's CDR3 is CASSYNSLSGNTIYF. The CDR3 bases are TGTGCCAGCAGTTACAACAGTCTCTCTGGAAACACCATATATTTT.

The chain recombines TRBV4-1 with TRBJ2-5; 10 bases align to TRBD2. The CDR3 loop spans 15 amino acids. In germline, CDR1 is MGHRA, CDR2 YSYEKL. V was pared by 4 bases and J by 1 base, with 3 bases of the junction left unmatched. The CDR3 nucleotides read TGCGCCAGCAGCCCGCTAGCGGGGGCCCAAGAGACCCAGTACTTC. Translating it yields CASSPLAGAQETQYF.

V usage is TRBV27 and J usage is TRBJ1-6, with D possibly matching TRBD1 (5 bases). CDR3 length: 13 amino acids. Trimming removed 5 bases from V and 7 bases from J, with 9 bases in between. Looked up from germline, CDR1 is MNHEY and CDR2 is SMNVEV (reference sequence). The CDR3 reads CASSHTGNSPLHF. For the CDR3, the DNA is TGTGCCAGCAGTCACACAGGAAATTCACCCCTCCACTTT.

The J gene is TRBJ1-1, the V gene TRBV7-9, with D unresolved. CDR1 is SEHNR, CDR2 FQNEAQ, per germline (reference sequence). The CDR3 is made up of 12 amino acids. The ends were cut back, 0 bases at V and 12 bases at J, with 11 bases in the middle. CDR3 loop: CASSLAGRTSFF. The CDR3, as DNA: TGTGCCAGCAGCTTAGCCGGCAGGACTTCTTTCTTT.

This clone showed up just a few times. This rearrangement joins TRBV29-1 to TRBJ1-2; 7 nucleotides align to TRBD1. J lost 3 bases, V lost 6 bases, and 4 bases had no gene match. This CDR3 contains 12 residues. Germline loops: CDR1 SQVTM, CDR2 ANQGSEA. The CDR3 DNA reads TGCAGCGTAACCCAGGGGGACTATGGCTACACCTTC. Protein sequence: CSVTQGDYGYTF. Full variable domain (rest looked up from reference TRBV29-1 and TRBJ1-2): SAVISQKPSRDICQRGTSLTIQCQVDSQVTMMFWYRQQPGQSLTLIATANQGSEATYESGFVIDKFPISRPNLTFSTLTVSNMSPEDSSIYLCSVTQGDYGYTFGSGTRLTVV.

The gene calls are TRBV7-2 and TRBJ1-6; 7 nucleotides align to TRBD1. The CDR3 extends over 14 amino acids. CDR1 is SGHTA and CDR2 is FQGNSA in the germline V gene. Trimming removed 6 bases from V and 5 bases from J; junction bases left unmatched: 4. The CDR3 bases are TGTGCCAGCAGACAGGGGTTCGATAATTCACCCCTCCACTTT. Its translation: CASRQGFDNSPLHF.

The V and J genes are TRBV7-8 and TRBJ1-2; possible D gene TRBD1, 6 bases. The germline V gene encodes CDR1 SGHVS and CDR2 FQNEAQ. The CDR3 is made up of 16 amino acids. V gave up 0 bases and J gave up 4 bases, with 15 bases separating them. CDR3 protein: CASSLAAGGAGYGYTF. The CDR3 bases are TGTGCCAGCAGCTTAGCGGCGGGGGGCGCAGGCTATGGCTACACCTTC.

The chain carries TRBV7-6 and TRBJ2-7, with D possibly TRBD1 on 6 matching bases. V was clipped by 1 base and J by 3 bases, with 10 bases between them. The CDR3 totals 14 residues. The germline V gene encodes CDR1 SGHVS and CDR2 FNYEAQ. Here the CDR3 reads CASSLDRDNYEQYF. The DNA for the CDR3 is TGTGCCAGCAGCTTAGACCGGGACAACTACGAGCAGTACTTC.

The CDR3 spells CASSKAGGNYNEQFF. CDR3 sequence (DNA): TGTGCCAGCAGCAAGGCAGGGGGAAACTACAATGAGCAGTTCTTC. This chain joins TRBV21-1 and TRBJ2-1; the listed D gene, TRBD1, was not tested against the DNA. TRBV21-1 represents a pseudogene. The CDR3 covers 15 residues.

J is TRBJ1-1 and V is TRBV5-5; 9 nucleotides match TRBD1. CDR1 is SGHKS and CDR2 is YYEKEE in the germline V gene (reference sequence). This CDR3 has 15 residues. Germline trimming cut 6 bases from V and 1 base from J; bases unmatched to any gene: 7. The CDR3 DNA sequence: TGTGCCAGCACCTCACCGACAGGGGGGAACACTGAAGCTTTCTTT. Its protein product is CASTSPTGGNTEAFF.

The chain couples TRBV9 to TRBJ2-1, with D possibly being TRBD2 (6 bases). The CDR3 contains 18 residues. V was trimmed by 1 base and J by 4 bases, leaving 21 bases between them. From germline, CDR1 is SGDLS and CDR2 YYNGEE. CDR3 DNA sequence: TGTGCCAGCAGCGTAAGTTTCGTAGGAGCGGAGGGGTACAATGAGCAGTTCTTC. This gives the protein CASSVSFVGAEGYNEQFF.

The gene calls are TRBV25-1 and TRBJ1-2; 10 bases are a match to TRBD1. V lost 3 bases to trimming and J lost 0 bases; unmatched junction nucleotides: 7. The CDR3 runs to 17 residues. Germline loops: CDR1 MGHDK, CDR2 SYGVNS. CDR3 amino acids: CASSDPGTGEANYGYTF. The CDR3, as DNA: TGTGCCAGCAGTGACCCCGGGACAGGGGAAGCTAACTATGGCTACACCTTC.

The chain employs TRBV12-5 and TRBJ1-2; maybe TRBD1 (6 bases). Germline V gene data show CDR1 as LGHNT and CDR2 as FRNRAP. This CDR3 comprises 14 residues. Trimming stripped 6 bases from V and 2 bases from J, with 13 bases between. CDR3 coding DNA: TGTGCTAGTGGCACGAGGACAGAAAACTATGGCTACACCTTC. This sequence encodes CASGTRTENYGYTF. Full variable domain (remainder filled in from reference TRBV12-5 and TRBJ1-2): DARVTQTPRHKVTEMGQEVTMRCQPILGHNTVFWYRQTMMQGLELLAYFRNRAPLDDSGMPKDRFSAEMPDATLATLKIQPSEPRDSAVYFCASGTRTENYGYTFGSGTRLTVV.